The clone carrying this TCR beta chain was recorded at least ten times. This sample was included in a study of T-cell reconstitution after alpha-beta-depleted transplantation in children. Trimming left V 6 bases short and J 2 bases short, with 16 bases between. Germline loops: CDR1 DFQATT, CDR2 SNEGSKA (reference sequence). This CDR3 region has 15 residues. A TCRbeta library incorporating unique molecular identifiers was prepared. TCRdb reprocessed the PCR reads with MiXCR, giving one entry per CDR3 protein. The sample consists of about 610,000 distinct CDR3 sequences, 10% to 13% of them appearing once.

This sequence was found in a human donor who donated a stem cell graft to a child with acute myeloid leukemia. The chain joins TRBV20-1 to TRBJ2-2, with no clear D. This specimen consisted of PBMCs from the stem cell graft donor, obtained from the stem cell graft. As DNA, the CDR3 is TGCAGTGCCCGAAATCCCGGCTTAAACACCGGGGAGCTGTTTTTT. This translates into CSARNPGLNTGELFF.